This paragraph reports one T cell receptor (beta chain). This entry belongs to a study of blood T cell repertoires in COVID-19. The method was immunoSEQ multiplex PCR; TCRdb's version includes in-frame clones alone and lacks a portion of them. The sample consists of 110,000 to 150,000 clones, around 89% of them appearing once. Looked up from germline, CDR1 is SEHNR and CDR2 is FQNEAQ (reference sequence). V was clipped by 6 bases and J by 0 bases, with 15 bases between them. This CDR3 is built from 16 residues. The chain links TRBV7-9 to TRBJ2-1, with TRBD1 as a possible D gene (6 bases). Sequencing used peripheral blood. This clonotype was sampled from a woman aged 55-69 years with active COVID-19. The CDR3 is CASREGGISSYNEQFF. The CDR3 bases are TGTGCCAGCAGGGAAGGGGGAATTAGCTCCTACAATGAGCAGTTCTTC.